Detailed here is one TCR beta chain. The antigen remains undetermined. One end of the junction does not line up with germline, which may come from a read error. This sample was included in a study of blood T cells in healthy people across ages. A second roughly 6 to 12 cycle PCR used barcoded and J-beta primers. Each TCR beta cDNA got a 12-nucleotide random molecular identifier. Using its own MiXCR run on the 5' RACE reads, TCRdb lists one record per CDR3 protein. The table shows about 680,000 distinct CDR3 sequences, with about half occurring only once. In terms of origin and age, donors were healthy Caucasian individuals from Russia aged roughly 6 to 100. The study's findings and limits: TCR beta diversity was tightly associated with the proportion of naive T cells.

The source material was blood. The receptor's source is a woman aged 55-70 years in good health.

As DNA, the CDR3 is TGTGCCAGCAGCGTAGGGTCATCGGGGGGCGCGGAAGAGGCCCAGTACTTC. Translated: CASSVGSSGGAEEAQYF. The J gene is TRBJ2-5, the V gene TRBV9, with D possibly TRBD2 on 7 matching bases. CDR1 SGDLS and CDR2 YYNGEE come from the germline V gene. This CDR3 region has 17 residues.